The 17 T cell receptor beta chains in this list originate from one sample, sequenced in a study of CD8+CD57+ T cells in acquired aplastic anemia. The template for TCR beta VDJ and CDR3 sequence profiling was genomic DNA. TCRdb used MiXCR to reprocess the reads, holding one entry per CDR3 protein. The repertoire holds just over 400,000 distinct CDR3 sequences, about 70% seen once, with less than 4% in the top ten. Sequenced input: sorted CD4+, CD8+, or CD8+CD57+ T cells (not recorded which) from PBMCs. Receptors were obtained from a human donor in good health, serving as a control.

The V and J genes are TRBV29-1 and TRBJ1-2; weak D call: TRBD1 (5 bases). The CDR3 length is 11 residues. The V end lost 6 bases, the J end lost 4 bases, and 9 bases lay between the germline ends. The germline V gene has CDR1 SQVTM and CDR2 ANQGSEA. The CDR3 is CSVWGSYGYTF. The CDR3 DNA reads as TGCAGCGTCTGGGGGTCCTATGGCTACACCTTC.

J is TRBJ2-7 and V is TRBV5-8; D call uncertain. The CDR3 consists of 14 residues. Trimming cost V 0 bases and J 6 bases, with 13 bases left between them. In germline, CDR1 is SGHTS, CDR2 YDEGEE. CDR3 DNA: TGTGCCAGCAGCTTGGTGGGCGCCCCCTCCGAGCAGTACTTC. This encodes CASSLVGAPSEQYF. Drawing the rest from reference TRBV5-8 and TRBJ2-7, the complete variable domain is EAGVTQSPTHLIKTRGQQATLRCSPISGHTSVYWYQQALGLGLQFLLWYDEGEERNRGNFPPRFSGRQFPNYSSELNVNALELEDSALYLCASSLVGAPSEQYFGPGTRLTVT.

This clonotype was recorded a few times. V is TRBV29-1 and J is TRBJ1-1, with 11 bases that match TRBD1. This CDR3 is built from 14 residues. Trimming removed 4 bases from V and 1 base from J; junction bases left unmatched: 2. Germline-derived CDR1 and CDR2 are SQVTM and ANQGSEA. As DNA, the CDR3 is TGCAGCGTTGGGACAGGGGGCCGGAACACTGAAGCTTTCTTT. This codes for CSVGTGGRNTEAFF.

This clonotype has just a few counts. The rearrangement uses TRBV10-1 and TRBJ2-1, with 9 bases identical to TRBD2. CDR3 size: 15 residues. V trimming: 4 bases; J trimming: 2 bases; junction bases outside the gene matches: 3. CDR1 WNHNN and CDR2 SYGVQD come from the germline V gene (reference sequence). CDR3 in amino acids: CASSAERGAYNEQFF. For the CDR3, the DNA is TGCGCCAGCAGTGCGGAGCGGGGGGCCTACAATGAGCAGTTCTTC.

The table lists this clonotype with many counts. The chain links TRBV20-1 to TRBJ1-2, with 7 bases aligning to TRBD1. This CDR3 has 12 amino acids. The trim removed 5 bases at V and 7 bases at J, leaving 7 bases unmatched. Germline V CDR1 and CDR2: DFQATT, SNEGSKA (reference sequence). The CDR3 region is CSALRQGGGYTF. The DNA of the CDR3 is TGCAGTGCTCTAAGACAGGGAGGTGGCTACACCTTC.

This clonotype has a count of ten or more. The V call is TRBV5-5, the J call TRBJ1-4, with D maybe TRBD1 (5 bases). With 4 bases removed from V and 6 bases from J, the gap between germline ends came to 16 bases. The CDR3 spans 15 residues. Germline CDR1 is SGHKS and CDR2 is YYEKEE (reference sequence). CDR3 sequence: CASSRRQGADEKLFF. The DNA of the CDR3 is TGTGCCAGCAGCCGGCGACAAGGGGCGGATGAAAAACTGTTTTTT. Together with reference TRBV5-5 and TRBJ1-4, the CDR3 gives the full variable domain: DAGVTQSPTHLIKTRGQQVTLRCSPISGHKSVSWYQQVLGQGPQFIFQYYEKEERGRGNFPDRFSARQFPNYSSELNVNALLLGDSALYLCASSRRQGADEKLFFGSGTQLSVL.

V gene TRBV7-2 combines with J gene TRBJ2-5; TRBD2 is a possible D gene (7 bases). With 5 bases removed from V and 11 bases from J, the gap between germline ends came to 27 bases. The CDR3 totals 16 residues. Germline V gene sequence: CDR1 SGHTA, CDR2 FQGNSA. The DNA of the CDR3 is TGTGCCAGCAGCACGATAGGGGGGGGGGGCTCCGGGACGCAGTACTTC. It specifies CASSTIGGGGSGTQYF.

The chain joins TRBV2 to TRBJ1-4; 8 bases are a match to TRBD1. This CDR3 is built from 15 residues. J gave up 4 bases and V 6 bases, and 7 bases lay outside the gene matches. The V gene's germline CDR1 is SNHLY and CDR2 FYNNEI. The CDR3 DNA sequence: TGTGCCAGCAGCTTAAGGGGGACAGGTAATGAAAAACTGTTTTTT. It encodes CASSLRGTGNEKLFF.

This chain connects TRBV10-1 to TRBJ1-2, with D hard to call. CDR3 length equals 13 residues. Germline V gives CDR1 WNHNN, CDR2 SYGVQD (reference sequence). Trimming removed 5 bases at V and 3 bases at J, with 10 bases between. CDR3 amino acids: CASSPSRDYGYTF. As DNA, the CDR3 is TGCGCCAGCAGTCCCTCTCGGGACTATGGCTACACCTTC.

With regard to this clonotype: The junction and the germline gene differ at one end; a read error may be behind it. The J gene is TRBJ2-1, the V gene TRBV15, with D perhaps TRBD1 (5 bases). The CDR3 sequence is 16 residues long. Looked up from germline, CDR1 is LNHNV and CDR2 is YYDKDF (reference sequence). CDR3 in DNA: TGTGCCAGCAGCCGAGCAGGGCAGGGAAGCTACAATGAGCAGTTCTTC. Translation gives CASSRAGQGSYNEQFF. The full variable domain, in which reference TRBV15 and TRBJ2-1 provide the parts outside the CDR3, is DAMVIQNPRYQVTQFGKPVTLSCSQTLNHNVMYWYQQKSSQAPKLLFHYYDKDFNNEADTPDNFQSRRPNTSFCFLDIRSPGLGDTAMYLCASSRAGQGSYNEQFFGPGTRLTVL.

V is TRBV20-1 and J is TRBJ1-2, with D perhaps TRBD1 (5 bases). This CDR3 has 12 residues. The V end was cut by 2 bases, the J end by 8 bases, with 12 bases between. Germline CDR1 DFQATT, CDR2 SNEGSKA (reference sequence). DNA for the CDR3: TGCAGTGCTAGAAAAGGGGCGGGAGGCTACACCTTC. Its protein product is CSARKGAGGYTF.

This clonotype was found many times. This chain joins TRBV4-2 and TRBJ2-3, with 7 bases identical to TRBD2. The CDR3 extends over 12 amino acids. J lost 2 bases, V lost 8 bases, and 1 base had no gene match. Germline loops: CDR1 LGHNA, CDR2 YNFKEQ. CDR3 sequence (DNA): TGTGCCAGCCGGGGGGACACAGATACGCAGTATTTT. This codes for CASRGDTDTQYF.

This clonotype occurred once. The chain links TRBV10-3 to TRBJ2-7; 7 nucleotides line up with TRBD1. Per the germline V gene, CDR1 is ENHRY and CDR2 is SYGVKD. This CDR3 contains 15 residues. Trimming took 10 bases from V and 1 from J; bases not matched to a gene: 13. The CDR3 loop is CASSPYPGQSYEQYF. In DNA, the CDR3 is TGTGCCAGCAGCCCTTACCCGGGACAGTCCTACGAGCAGTACTTC.

The chain combines TRBV7-2 with TRBJ2-1; possibly TRBD1 for D (6 bases). Germline CDR1 and CDR2: SGHTA and FQGNSA. The CDR3 runs 15 residues. V dropped 2 bases and J dropped 10 bases, with 18 bases sitting between them. The CDR3 reads CASSLSEGVTDEQFF. CDR3 DNA: TGTGCCAGCAGCTTATCCGAGGGGGTAACTGACGAGCAGTTCTTC.

On this clonotype itself: Germline and junction disagree at one end, which may indicate a read error. CDR3: CATSRGAGKNIEAFF. The CDR3 DNA sequence: TGTGCCACCAGCAGAGGGGCAGGCAAGAACATTGAAGCTTTCTTT. The chain links TRBV7-3 to TRBJ1-1; D might be TRBD1 (5 bases). CDR3 length equals 15 residues. The germline gives CDR1 SGHTA, CDR2 FQGTGA.

In regard to this clonotype: The CDR3 ends on some other residue instead of the conserved phenylalanine or tryptophan, so this is likely a read error. No DNA is shown, since the ends of the CDR3 on it are uncertain; the CDR3 is the one TCRdb lists. The V call is TRBV19, the J call TRBJ2-7. Germline V CDR1 and CDR2: LNHDA, SQIVND (reference sequence). The CDR3 is 14 residues long, counting both termini. CDR3: CASSIAGDCYQHYY.

Turning to this clonotype: An end of the junction does not agree with germline; a read error may underlie this. The V gene is TRBV9, the J gene TRBJ2-5; 7 nucleotides agree with TRBD2. The CDR3 is made up of 15 amino acids. Germline CDR1 SGDLS, CDR2 YYNGEE. The CDR3 is CATSGNNPNYDTKYF. The DNA of the CDR3 is TGTGCCACCAGCGGGAACAATCCGAACTATGACACCAAGTACTTC.